This T cell receptor beta chain was identified during a study of shared clonotypes between healthy human individuals. Broader study findings: Some clonotypes were shared by all four sorted-subset donors, while others were not shared. The non-shared ones had lower generation probabilities than the shared ones. Only blood samples were collected, and tissue repertoires likely differ.

Authors' data handling: ImmunoSEQ sequences covered only the junction and lacked quality scores; filtering therefore differed. Clones were sequenced by immunoSEQ multiplex PCR, and TCRdb holds only the in-frame ones, with some missing. The D gene and trimming were derived from the DNA, and the V and J assignments and clone size from that table. The profile covers about 2,500,000 clones, with approximately 90% appearing a single time and roughly 0.13% taken by the ten largest. Both subsets, CD45RA+ naive and CD45RA-negative memory, were split from the CD4+ cells. Turning to this clone: The antigen remains unidentified.

Trimming stripped 4 bases from V and 2 bases from J, with 9 bases between. The germline CDR1 and CDR2 sequences are SNHLY and FYNNEI. The CDR3 spans 14 residues. The sample taken for sequencing was naive CD4+ T cells sorted from blood. Specified subset: CD45RA+ positively selected. This clonotype was obtained from a man in his late teens or twenties in good health. J is TRBJ1-3 and V is TRBV2; D remains unclear. The CDR3: CASSAGSTGNTIYF. The DNA for the CDR3 is TGTGCCAGCAGTGCCGGGTCAACTGGAAACACCATATATTTT.